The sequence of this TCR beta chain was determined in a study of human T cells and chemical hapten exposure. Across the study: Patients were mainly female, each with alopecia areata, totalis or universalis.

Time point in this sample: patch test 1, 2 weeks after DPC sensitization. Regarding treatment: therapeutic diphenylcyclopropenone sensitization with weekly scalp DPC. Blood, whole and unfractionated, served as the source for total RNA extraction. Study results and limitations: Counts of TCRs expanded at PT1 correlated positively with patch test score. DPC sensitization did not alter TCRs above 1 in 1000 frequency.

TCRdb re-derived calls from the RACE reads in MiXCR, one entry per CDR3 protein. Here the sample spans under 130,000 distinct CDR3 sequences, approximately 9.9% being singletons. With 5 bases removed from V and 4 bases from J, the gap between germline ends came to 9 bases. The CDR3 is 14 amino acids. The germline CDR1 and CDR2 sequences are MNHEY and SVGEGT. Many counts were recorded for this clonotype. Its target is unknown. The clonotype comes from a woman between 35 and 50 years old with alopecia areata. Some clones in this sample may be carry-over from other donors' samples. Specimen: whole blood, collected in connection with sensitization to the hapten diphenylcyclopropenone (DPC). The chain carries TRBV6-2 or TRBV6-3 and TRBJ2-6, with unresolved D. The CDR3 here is CASSPDAGANVLTF. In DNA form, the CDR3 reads TGTGCCAGCAGTCCCGACGCCGGGGCCAACGTCCTGACTTTC.